These 28 T cell receptor beta chains share one sample of origin, sequenced in a study of early T cells in non-severe SARS-CoV-2 infection. TCRdb passed the 5' RACE reads through MiXCR, listing each CDR3 protein once. The data hold roughly 63,000 distinct CDR3 sequences, with around 12% observed a single time. Sequencing used whole blood. Receptors originate from an adult who was a healthcare worker with PCR-confirmed SARS-CoV-2 infection or an uninfected control (not recorded which).

This clonotype is medium-sized within its sample. The chain couples TRBV7-8 to TRBJ2-3; maybe TRBD2 (6 bases). The CDR3 totals 17 residues. Looked up from germline, CDR1 is SGHVS and CDR2 is FQNEAQ. The germline V and J ends were trimmed by 4 bases and 1 base, with 18 bases remaining between them. CDR3 in amino acids: CASSSVGLGSGTDTQYF. The CDR3 nucleotides read TGTGCCAGCAGCTCAGTGGGACTCGGCTCCGGCACAGATACGCAGTATTTT.

This clonotype was seen repeatedly, ten times or more. The chain recombines TRBV11-1 with TRBJ2-2; no definite D call. V lost 5 bases and J 6 bases, leaving 7 bases between the germline ends. The CDR3 runs to 12 residues. Germline values: CDR1 SGHAT, CDR2 FQDESV (reference sequence). The CDR3 sequence: CASSLTAGELFF. Written as DNA, the CDR3 is TGTGCCAGCAGCCTGACGGCCGGGGAGCTGTTTTTT.

V is TRBV28 and J is TRBJ2-3; D remains ambiguous. The CDR3 runs 13 residues. The germline V gene has CDR1 MDHEN and CDR2 SYDVKM. Trimming left V 3 bases short and J 2 bases short, with 6 bases between. The CDR3 loop is CASSLVHTDTQYF. The CDR3 nucleotides read TGTGCCAGCAGTTTGGTCCACACAGATACGCAGTATTTT.

This clonotype was counted many times. The chain recombines TRBV9 with TRBJ2-1; possible D gene TRBD2, 7 bases. The V end was cut by 5 bases, the J end by 0 bases, with 15 bases between. Germline CDR1 SGDLS, CDR2 YYNGEE. The CDR3 totals 16 residues. CDR3 residues: CASSRGGTHSYNEQFF. The CDR3 DNA follows: TGTGCCAGCAGTAGGGGGGGGACCCACTCCTACAATGAGCAGTTCTTC.

This clonotype was observed a handful of times. The chain recombines TRBV27 with TRBJ2-1, with 9 bases aligning to TRBD1. Germline values: CDR1 MNHEY, CDR2 SMNVEV (reference sequence). The V segment lost 5 bases and the J segment 2 bases; nucleotides outside the gene matches: 7. The CDR3 runs 16 residues. CDR3 region: CASSVTGGITYNEQFF. The CDR3 region has the DNA TGTGCCAGCAGTGTTACAGGGGGCATCACCTACAATGAGCAGTTCTTC.

This rearrangement joins TRBV28 to TRBJ2-2; 9 bases fit TRBD2. Germline V gives CDR1 MDHEN, CDR2 SYDVKM. The CDR3 is 14 amino acids. Trimming at V came to 8 bases and at J to 6 bases, leaving 7 bases not matched to a gene. Written as DNA, the CDR3 is TGTGCCAGCCTCGGGCGGGAGGGCCCCGGGGAGCTGTTTTTT. Its protein product is CASLGREGPGELFF.

The rearrangement links TRBV3-1 to TRBJ2-1; no reliable D call. Trimming stripped 0 bases from V and 4 bases from J, with 7 bases between. The germline V gene has CDR1 LGHDT and CDR2 YNNKEL (reference sequence). The CDR3 loop spans 14 amino acids. CDR3 in amino acids: CASSQDRGYNEQFF. CDR3 DNA: TGTGCCAGCAGCCAAGATCGCGGTTACAATGAGCAGTTCTTC.

This clonotype was recorded many times. This chain joins TRBV5-5 and TRBJ1-2; D unclear. Looked up from germline, CDR1 is SGHKS and CDR2 is YYEKEE (reference sequence). V lost 1 base, J lost 2 bases, and 12 bases lay in between. The CDR3 length is 15 residues. Here the CDR3 DNA reads TGTGCCAGCAGCTTGACGGCCCAAATAAACTATGGCTACACCTTC. Translation gives CASSLTAQINYGYTF.

This clonotype has more than one count but fewer than ten. V is TRBV29-1 and J is TRBJ1-1; TRBD1 aligns across 9 bases. The germline V gene has CDR1 SQVTM and CDR2 ANQGSEA. The CDR3 runs 13 residues. J was trimmed by 6 bases and V by 6 bases; bases with no gene match: 8. The DNA for the CDR3 is TGCAGCGTCGGGGACAGGGACACCGCTGAAGCTTTCTTT. This gives the protein CSVGDRDTAEAFF.

This clonotype showed up many times. The chain has TRBV5-1 and TRBJ2-3; D is undetermined. V was trimmed by 0 bases and J by 2 bases, leaving 7 bases between them. Germline V gene lookup returns CDR1 SGHRS and CDR2 YFSETQ. The CDR3 covers 14 residues. CDR3 DNA sequence: TGCGCCAGCAGCTTGGTACCTCCCACAGATACGCAGTATTTT. Its protein product is CASSLVPPTDTQYF.

The CDR3 nucleotides are TGCAGCGTTGAGAACAGGGTGGGAGACACCATATATTTT. It yields the protein CSVENRVGDTIYF. The V call is TRBV29-1, the J call TRBJ1-3; D is possibly TRBD1 (6 bases). V lost 3 bases to trimming and J lost 8 bases, with 14 bases between them. CDR3 length equals 13 residues. CDR1 and CDR2 (germline): SQVTM, ANQGSEA. The full variable domain, rest sourced from reference TRBV29-1 and TRBJ1-3, is SAVISQKPSRDICQRGTSLTIQCQVDSQVTMMFWYRQQPGQSLTLIATANQGSEATYESGFVIDKFPISRPNLTFSTLTVSNMSPEDSSIYLCSVENRVGDTIYFGEGSWLTVV.

There are many counts of this clonotype. This sequence joins TRBV12-3 or TRBV12-4 and TRBJ2-2; D is unresolved. There are 14 residues in the CDR3. With 3 bases removed from V and 4 bases from J, the gap between germline ends came to 9 bases. CDR3 nucleotide sequence: TGTGCCAGCAGTTTGGGCCAACCCACCGGGGAGCTGTTTTTT. This encodes CASSLGQPTGELFF.

This sequence joins TRBV3-1 and TRBJ2-2, with D maybe TRBD1 (5 bases). The CDR3 consists of 14 residues. Germline V lookup: CDR1 LGHDT, CDR2 YNNKEL (reference sequence). The V and J ends lost 2 bases and 6 bases respectively, with 10 bases between them. CDR3: CASSQREGAGELFF. In nucleotides, the CDR3 is TGTGCCAGCAGCCAAAGGGAAGGGGCCGGGGAGCTGTTTTTT.

This clonotype has more than one count but fewer than ten. The chain has TRBV7-2 and TRBJ1-6; D may be TRBD1 (5 bases). The CDR3 spans 14 residues. V lost 1 base, J lost 6 bases, and 7 bases lay in between. CDR1 SGHTA and CDR2 FQGNSA come from the germline V gene. CDR3: CASSLVTANSPLHF. CDR3 DNA sequence: TGTGCCAGCAGCTTAGTGACAGCTAATTCACCCCTCCACTTT.

This clonotype occurred a few times. The chain has TRBV4-2 and TRBJ2-6; D gene ambiguous. This CDR3 comprises 17 residues. The V and J ends lost 4 bases and 0 bases respectively, with 13 bases between them. Germline CDR1 LGHNA, CDR2 YNFKEQ. The CDR3, as DNA: TGTGCCAGCAGCCCGGAAAGCAGCACCTCTGGGGCCAACGTCCTGACTTTC. It encodes CASSPESSTSGANVLTF.

This clonotype was counted many times. The chain uses TRBV29-1 and TRBJ1-1; no definite D call. The germline V gene encodes CDR1 SQVTM and CDR2 ANQGSEA. This CDR3 is 10 amino acids long. V lost 4 bases to trimming and J lost 3 bases, with 3 bases between them. The CDR3 reads CSVADTEAFF. The CDR3 DNA reads TGCAGCGTTGCCGACACTGAAGCTTTCTTT.

This clonotype was detected a few times. The J gene is TRBJ2-1, the V gene TRBV7-2; 9 bases are shared with TRBD2. The CDR3 runs to 13 residues. CDR1 is SGHTA, CDR2 FQGNSA, per germline. V trimming: 1 base; J trimming: 12 bases; junction bases outside the gene matches: 4. The CDR3, as DNA: TGTGCCAGCAGCTTAGGGCTAGCGGGACCGCAGTTCTTC. Protein product: CASSLGLAGPQFF. Combining the CDR3 with reference TRBV7-2 and TRBJ2-1 gives the whole variable domain GAGVSQSPSNKVTEKGKDVELRCDPISGHTALYWYRQSLGQGLEFLIYFQGNSAPDKSGLPSDRFSAERTGGSVSTLTIQRTQQEDSAVYLCASSLGLAGPQFFGPGTRLTVL.

V gene TRBV20-1 combines with J gene TRBJ2-7; 9 nucleotides align to TRBD2. J gave up 3 bases and V 0 bases, and 6 bases lay outside the gene matches. This CDR3 is 15 amino acids long. Germline CDR1 DFQATT, CDR2 SNEGSKA (reference sequence). The DNA for the CDR3 is TGCAGTGCTAGAGATAGACTAGCGGAAAACTACGAGCAGTACTTC. It specifies CSARDRLAENYEQYF.

This rearrangement joins TRBV7-9 to TRBJ2-7, with D perhaps TRBD2 (6 bases). The CDR3 totals 16 residues. Germline assignment: CDR1 SEHNR and CDR2 FQNEAQ (reference sequence). Trimming took off 6 bases at V and 0 bases at J, with 18 bases between the two ends. Here the CDR3 reads CASSLDLGLTSYEQYF. DNA for the CDR3: TGTGCCAGCAGTTTGGACCTAGGACTAACCTCCTACGAGCAGTACTTC.

This clonotype was observed many times. CDR3: CASSKTSATDTQYF. The DNA for the CDR3 is TGTGCCAGCAGCAAGACTAGCGCCACAGATACGCAGTATTTT. V is TRBV2 and J is TRBJ2-3; TRBD2 aligns across 8 bases. Germline V gene lookup returns CDR1 SNHLY and CDR2 FYNNEI. The J segment lost 2 bases and the V segment lost 6 bases, leaving 4 bases of the junction unmatched. This CDR3 has 14 residues.

This clonotype was found a few times. CDR3 nucleotides: TGTGCCATCAGTGCAGGAGATACGCAGTATTTT. This translates into CAISAGDTQYF. The rearrangement uses TRBV10-3 and TRBJ2-3, with D unresolved. CDR1 is ENHRY, CDR2 SYGVKD, per germline. The CDR3 contains 11 residues. Trimming pared 4 bases from V and 5 bases from J, leaving 4 bases between.

At least ten counts were recorded for this clonotype. This chain connects TRBV19 to TRBJ2-4; D unresolved. Trimming pared 4 bases from V and 0 bases from J, leaving 7 bases between. The CDR3 is made up of 14 amino acids. Germline V gene data show CDR1 as LNHDA and CDR2 as SQIVND (reference sequence). CDR3 nucleotides: TGTGCCAGTAGTACCGCTCTAGCCAAAAACATTCAGTACTTC. This gives the protein CASSTALAKNIQYF.

This clonotype was counted between two and nine times. This rearrangement joins TRBV20-1 to TRBJ2-7, with D possibly being TRBD1 (6 bases). Germline CDR1 is DFQATT and CDR2 is SNEGSKA (reference sequence). The CDR3 extends over 14 amino acids. V lost 6 bases, J lost 0 bases, and 15 bases lay in between. CDR3 protein: CSAGSLGASYEQYF. The CDR3 nucleotides are TGCAGTGCCGGATCGCTGGGGGCCTCCTACGAGCAGTACTTC.

The J gene is TRBJ1-4, the V gene TRBV9; D remains ambiguous. CDR1 and CDR2 from the germline V gene are SGDLS and YYNGEE. Trimming took 0 bases from V and 6 from J, leaving 9 bases between them. The CDR3 runs to 14 residues. The CDR3 region has the DNA TGTGCCAGCAGCGTAGATGGACGGTATGAAAAACTGTTTTTT. Translation: CASSVDGRYEKLFF.

This clonotype was counted many times. J is TRBJ2-1 and V is TRBV11-2, with D hard to call. V was clipped by 1 base and J by 10 bases, with 11 bases between them. Germline CDR1 is SGHAT and CDR2 is FQNNGV. The CDR3 consists of 13 residues. Here the CDR3 DNA reads TGTGCCAGCAGCTTAGCTACCCCCAGGGAGCAGTTCTTC. Protein sequence: CASSLATPREQFF.

This clonotype was found a few times. The genes are TRBV19 and TRBJ2-5, with 7 bases identical to TRBD2. The germline gives CDR1 LNHDA, CDR2 SQIVND (reference sequence). With V trimmed by 5 bases and J by 4 bases, 7 bases remained unmatched. The CDR3 length is 14 residues. CDR3 residues: CASSVRTGGETQYF. The DNA of the CDR3 is TGTGCCAGTAGTGTGAGAACGGGAGGAGAGACCCAGTACTTC. Variable domain in full (rest from reference TRBV19 and TRBJ2-5): DGGITQSPKYLFRKEGQNVTLSCEQNLNHDAMYWYRQDPGQGLRLIYYSQIVNDFQKGDIAEGYSVSREKKESFPLTVTSAQKNPTAFYLCASSVRTGGETQYFGPGTRLLVL.

This clonotype came up many times. This chain uses TRBV28 with TRBJ1-2, with 7 positions matching TRBD1. CDR1 and CDR2 from the germline V gene are MDHEN and SYDVKM. CDR3 size: 16 residues. V shed 1 base, J shed 8 bases, and the junction held 13 bases outside the gene matches. CDR3 sequence: CASSLYGRGISGGYTF. The CDR3 coding sequence is TGTGCCAGCAGTTTATATGGCAGGGGGATTTCGGGCGGCTACACCTTC.

This clonotype was observed at least ten times. A read error may produce the germline difference seen at one junction end. This chain links TRBV28 with TRBJ2-1; 10 nucleotides agree with TRBD2. Germline CDR1 is MDHEN and CDR2 is SYDVKM. The CDR3 length is 14 residues. CDR3 amino acids: CASSYRASGRALVF. CDR3 DNA sequence: TGTGCCAGCAGTTATCGAGCGAGCGGGAGGGCCTTGGTCTTC.